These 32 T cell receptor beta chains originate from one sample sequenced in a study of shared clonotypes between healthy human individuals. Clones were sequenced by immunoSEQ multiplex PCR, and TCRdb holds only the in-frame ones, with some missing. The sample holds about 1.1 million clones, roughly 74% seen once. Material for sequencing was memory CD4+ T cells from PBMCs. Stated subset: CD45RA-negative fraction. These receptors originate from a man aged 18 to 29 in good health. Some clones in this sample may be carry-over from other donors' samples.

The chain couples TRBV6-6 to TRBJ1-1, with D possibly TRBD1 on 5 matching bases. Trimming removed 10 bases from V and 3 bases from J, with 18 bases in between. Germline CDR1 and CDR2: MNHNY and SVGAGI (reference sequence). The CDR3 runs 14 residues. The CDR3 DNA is TGTGCCACACGACGTGTACGGGGGGACACTGAAGCTTTCTTT. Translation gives CATRRVRGDTEAFF.

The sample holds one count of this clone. The chain's CDR3 is CASSLGAGNLWGGYTF. The CDR3 DNA sequence: TGTGCCAGCAGTTTAGGCGCAGGGAACCTTTGGGGGGGCTACACCTTC. The chain carries TRBV28 and TRBJ1-2; D may be TRBD1 (5 bases). The V end lost 2 bases, the J end lost 8 bases, and 21 bases lay between the germline ends. The V gene's germline CDR1 is MDHEN and CDR2 SYDVKM. CDR3 length: 16 residues.

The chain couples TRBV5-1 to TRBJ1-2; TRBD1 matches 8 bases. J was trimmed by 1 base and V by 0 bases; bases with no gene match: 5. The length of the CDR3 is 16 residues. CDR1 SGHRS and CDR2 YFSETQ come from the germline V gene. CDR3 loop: CASSLGGQAGNYGYTF. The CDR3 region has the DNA TGCGCCAGCAGCTTGGGGGGACAGGCCGGTAACTATGGCTACACCTTC.

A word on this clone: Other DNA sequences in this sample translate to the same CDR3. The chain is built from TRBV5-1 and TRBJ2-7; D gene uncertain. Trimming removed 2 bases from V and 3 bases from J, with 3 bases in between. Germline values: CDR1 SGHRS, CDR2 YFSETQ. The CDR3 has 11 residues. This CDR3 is CASSLNYEQYF. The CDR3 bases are TGCGCCAGCAGCTTAAACTACGAGCAGTACTTC. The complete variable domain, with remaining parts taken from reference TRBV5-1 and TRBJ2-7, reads KAGVTQTPRYLIKTRGQQVTLSCSPISGHRSVSWYQQTPGQGLQFLFEYFSETQRNKGNFPGRFSGRQFSNSRSEMNVSTLELGDSALYLCASSLNYEQYFGPGTRLTVT.

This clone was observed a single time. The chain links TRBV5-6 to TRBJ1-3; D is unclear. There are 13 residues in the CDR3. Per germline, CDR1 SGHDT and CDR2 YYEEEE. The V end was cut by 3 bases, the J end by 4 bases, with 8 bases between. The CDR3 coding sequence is TGTGCCAGCAGCTCAGACATGGGAAACACCATATATTTT. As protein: CASSSDMGNTIYF.

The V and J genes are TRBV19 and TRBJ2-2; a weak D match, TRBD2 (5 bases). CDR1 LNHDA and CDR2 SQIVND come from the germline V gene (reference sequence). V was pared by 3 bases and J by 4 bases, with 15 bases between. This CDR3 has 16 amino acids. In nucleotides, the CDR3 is TGTGCCAGTAGTATTGGGAGCGGCCCGTCCACCGGGGAGCTGTTTTTT. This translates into CASSIGSGPSTGELFF.

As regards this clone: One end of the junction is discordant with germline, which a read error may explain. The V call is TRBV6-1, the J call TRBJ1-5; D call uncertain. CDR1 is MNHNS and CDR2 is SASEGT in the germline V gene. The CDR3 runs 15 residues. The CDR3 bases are TGTGCCAGCAGGGAAGGCCAGTATAGCAATCAGCCCCAGCATTTT. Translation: CASREGQYSNQPQHF.

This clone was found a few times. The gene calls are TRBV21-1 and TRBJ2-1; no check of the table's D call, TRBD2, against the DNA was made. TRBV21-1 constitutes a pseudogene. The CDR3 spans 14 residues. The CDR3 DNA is TGTGCCAGCAGCAAGGTAGGACTAGCGGGGAAGCAGTTCTTC. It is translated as CASSKVGLAGKQFF.

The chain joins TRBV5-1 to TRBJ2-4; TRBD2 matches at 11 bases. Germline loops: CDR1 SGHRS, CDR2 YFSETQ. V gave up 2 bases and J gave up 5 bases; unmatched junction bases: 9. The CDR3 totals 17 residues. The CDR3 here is CASSLNTGTSGENIQYF. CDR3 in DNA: TGCGCCAGCAGCTTAAATACCGGGACTAGCGGTGAAAACATTCAGTACTTC.

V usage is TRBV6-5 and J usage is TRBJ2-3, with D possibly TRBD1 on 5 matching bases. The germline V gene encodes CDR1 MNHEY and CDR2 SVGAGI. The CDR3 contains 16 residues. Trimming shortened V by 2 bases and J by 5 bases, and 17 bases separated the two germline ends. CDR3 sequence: CASSYLSGAGKDTQYF. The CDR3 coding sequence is TGTGCCAGCAGTTACCTGTCTGGGGCAGGGAAAGATACGCAGTATTTT.

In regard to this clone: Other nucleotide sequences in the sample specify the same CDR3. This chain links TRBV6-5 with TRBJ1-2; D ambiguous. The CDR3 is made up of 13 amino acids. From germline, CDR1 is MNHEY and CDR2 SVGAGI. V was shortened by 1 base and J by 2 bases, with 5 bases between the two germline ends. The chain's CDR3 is CASSYLGNYGYTF. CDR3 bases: TGTGCCAGCAGTTACTTGGGAAACTATGGCTACACCTTC.

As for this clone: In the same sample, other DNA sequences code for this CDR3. The CDR3 DNA reads as TGTGCCAGCAGTTTGGGACAGACCAACTATGGCTACACCTTC. Residues: CASSLGQTNYGYTF. The V and J genes are TRBV28 and TRBJ1-2; 7 bases are a match to TRBD1. Per the germline V gene, CDR1 is MDHEN and CDR2 is SYDVKM. V lost 3 bases and J lost 2; bases outside the gene matches: 3. The CDR3 extends over 14 amino acids.

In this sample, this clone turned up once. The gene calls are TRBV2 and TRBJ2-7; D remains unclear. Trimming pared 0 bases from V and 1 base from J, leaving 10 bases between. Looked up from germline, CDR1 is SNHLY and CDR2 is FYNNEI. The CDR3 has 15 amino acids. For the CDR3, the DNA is TGTGCCAGCAGTGAAGCGGCAGCGTTATCCTACGAGCAGTACTTC. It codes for CASSEAAALSYEQYF.

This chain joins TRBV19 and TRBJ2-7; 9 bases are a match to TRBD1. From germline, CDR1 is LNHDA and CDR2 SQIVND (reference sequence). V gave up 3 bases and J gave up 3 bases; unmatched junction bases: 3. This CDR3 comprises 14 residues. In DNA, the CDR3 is TGTGCCAGTAGTATGCCGGGACAGGGCTACGAGCAGTACTTC. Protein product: CASSMPGQGYEQYF.

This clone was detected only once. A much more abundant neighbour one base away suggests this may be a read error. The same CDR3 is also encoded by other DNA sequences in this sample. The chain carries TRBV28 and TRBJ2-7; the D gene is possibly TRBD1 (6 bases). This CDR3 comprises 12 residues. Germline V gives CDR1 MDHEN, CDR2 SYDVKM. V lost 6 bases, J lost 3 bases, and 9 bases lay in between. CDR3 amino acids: CASSLQGYEQYF. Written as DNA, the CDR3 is TGTGCCAGCAGCTTACAGGGCTACGAGCAGTACTTC.

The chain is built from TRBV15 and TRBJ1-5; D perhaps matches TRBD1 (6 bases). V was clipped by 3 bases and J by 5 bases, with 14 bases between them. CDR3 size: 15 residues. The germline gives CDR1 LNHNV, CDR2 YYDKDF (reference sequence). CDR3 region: CATSRGGRGDQPQHF. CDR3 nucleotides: TGTGCCACCAGCAGGGGGGGCAGAGGAGATCAGCCCCAGCATTTT.

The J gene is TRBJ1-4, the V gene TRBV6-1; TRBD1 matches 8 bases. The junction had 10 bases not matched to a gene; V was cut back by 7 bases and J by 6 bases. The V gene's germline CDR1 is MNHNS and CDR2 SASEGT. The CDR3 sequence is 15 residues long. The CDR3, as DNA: TGTGCCAGCACTTCGACAGGGGCTTTCGATGAAAAACTGTTTTTT. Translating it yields CASTSTGAFDEKLFF.

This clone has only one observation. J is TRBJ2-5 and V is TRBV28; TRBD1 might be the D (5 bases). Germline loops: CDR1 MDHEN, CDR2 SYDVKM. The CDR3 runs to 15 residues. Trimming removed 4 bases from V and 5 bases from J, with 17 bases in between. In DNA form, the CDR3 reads TGTGCCAGCAGTTCAACAGGAATCCTCGGGGAGACCCAGTACTTC. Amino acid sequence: CASSSTGILGETQYF.

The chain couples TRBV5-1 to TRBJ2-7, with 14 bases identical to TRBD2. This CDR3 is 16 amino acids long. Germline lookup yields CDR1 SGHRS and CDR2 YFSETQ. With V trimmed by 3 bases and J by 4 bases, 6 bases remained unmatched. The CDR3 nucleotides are TGCGCCAGCAGCTCCGCGGGACTAGCGGGAGAGTACGAGCAGTACTTC. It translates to CASSSAGLAGEYEQYF. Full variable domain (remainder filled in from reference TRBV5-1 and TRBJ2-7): KAGVTQTPRYLIKTRGQQVTLSCSPISGHRSVSWYQQTPGQGLQFLFEYFSETQRNKGNFPGRFSGRQFSNSRSEMNVSTLELGDSALYLCASSSAGLAGEYEQYFGPGTRLTVT.

CDR3: CASSQDRSGELFF. The CDR3 coding sequence is TGCGCCAGCAGCCAAGATCGGTCCGGGGAGCTGTTTTTT. The chain carries TRBV4-3 and TRBJ2-2; D uncertain. The CDR3 spans 13 residues. Trimming removed 0 bases from V and 6 bases from J, with 5 bases in between. Germline-derived CDR1 and CDR2 are LGHNA and YSLEER.

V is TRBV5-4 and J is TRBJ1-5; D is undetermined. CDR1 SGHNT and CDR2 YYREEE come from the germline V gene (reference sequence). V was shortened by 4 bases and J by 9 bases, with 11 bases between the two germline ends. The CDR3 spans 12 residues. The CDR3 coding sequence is TGTGCCAGCAGCGAGGATTCGGGGCCCCAGCATTTT. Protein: CASSEDSGPQHF.

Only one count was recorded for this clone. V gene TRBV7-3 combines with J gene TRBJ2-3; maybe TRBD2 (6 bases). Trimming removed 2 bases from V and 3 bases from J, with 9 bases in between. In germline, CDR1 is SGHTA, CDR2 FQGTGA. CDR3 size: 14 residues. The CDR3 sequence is CASSLGGKTDTQYF. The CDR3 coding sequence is TGTGCCAGCAGCTTAGGAGGGAAAACAGATACGCAGTATTTT.

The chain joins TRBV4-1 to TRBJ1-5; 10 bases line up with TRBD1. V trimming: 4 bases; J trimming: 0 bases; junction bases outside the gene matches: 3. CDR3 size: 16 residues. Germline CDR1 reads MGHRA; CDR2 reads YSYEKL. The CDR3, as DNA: TGCGCCAGCAGCCGAGGGACAGGGGTTAGCAATCAGCCCCAGCATTTT. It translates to CASSRGTGVSNQPQHF.

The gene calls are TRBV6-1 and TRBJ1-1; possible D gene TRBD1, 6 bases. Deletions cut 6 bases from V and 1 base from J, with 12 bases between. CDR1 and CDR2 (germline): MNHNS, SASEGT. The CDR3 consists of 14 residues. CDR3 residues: CASRPGTTNTEAFF. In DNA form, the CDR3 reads TGTGCCAGCAGACCCGGGACAACGAACACTGAAGCTTTCTTT.

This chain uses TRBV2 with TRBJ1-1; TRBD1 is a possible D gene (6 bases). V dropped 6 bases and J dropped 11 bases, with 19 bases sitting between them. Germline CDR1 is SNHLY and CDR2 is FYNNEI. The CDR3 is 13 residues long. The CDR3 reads CASSWAGAASAFF. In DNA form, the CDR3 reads TGTGCCAGCAGCTGGGCAGGGGCCGCCTCGGCTTTCTTT.

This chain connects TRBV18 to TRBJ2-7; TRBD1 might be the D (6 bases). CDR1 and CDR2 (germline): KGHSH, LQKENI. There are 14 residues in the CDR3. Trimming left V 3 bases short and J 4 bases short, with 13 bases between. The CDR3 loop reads CASSPTGFRYEQYF. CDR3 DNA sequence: TGTGCCAGCTCACCCACAGGGTTTCGATACGAGCAGTACTTC. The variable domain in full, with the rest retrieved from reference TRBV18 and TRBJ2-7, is NAGVMQNPRHLVRRRGQEARLRCSPMKGHSHVYWYRQLPEEGLKFMVYLQKENIIDESGMPKERFSAEFPKEGPSILRIQQVVRGDSAAYFCASSPTGFRYEQYFGPGTRLTVT.

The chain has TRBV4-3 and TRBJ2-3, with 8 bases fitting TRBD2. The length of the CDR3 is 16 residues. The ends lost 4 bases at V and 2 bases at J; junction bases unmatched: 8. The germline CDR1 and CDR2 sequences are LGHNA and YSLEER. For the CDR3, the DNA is TGCGCCAGCAGCCTATACCGGGAGGGCCTCACAGATACGCAGTATTTT. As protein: CASSLYREGLTDTQYF.

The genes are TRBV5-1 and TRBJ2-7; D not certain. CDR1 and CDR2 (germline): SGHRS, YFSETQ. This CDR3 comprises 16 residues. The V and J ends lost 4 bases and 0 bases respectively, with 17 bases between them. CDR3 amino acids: CASSPLVVGASYEQYF. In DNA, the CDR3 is TGCGCCAGCAGCCCGCTTGTCGTAGGAGCCTCCTACGAGCAGTACTTC. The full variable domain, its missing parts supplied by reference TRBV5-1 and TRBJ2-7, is KAGVTQTPRYLIKTRGQQVTLSCSPISGHRSVSWYQQTPGQGLQFLFEYFSETQRNKGNFPGRFSGRQFSNSRSEMNVSTLELGDSALYLCASSPLVVGASYEQYFGPGTRLTVT.

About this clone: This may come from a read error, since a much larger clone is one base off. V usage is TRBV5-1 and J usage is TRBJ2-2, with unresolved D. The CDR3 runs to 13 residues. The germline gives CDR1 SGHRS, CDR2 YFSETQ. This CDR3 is CTSSLAGPGELFF. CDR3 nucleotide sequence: TGCACCAGCAGCTTGGCTGGGCCCGGGGAGCTGTTTTTT.

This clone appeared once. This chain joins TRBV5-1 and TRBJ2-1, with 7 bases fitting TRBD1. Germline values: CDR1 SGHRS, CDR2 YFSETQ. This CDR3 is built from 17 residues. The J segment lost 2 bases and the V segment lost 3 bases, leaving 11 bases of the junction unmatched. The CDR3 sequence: CASSSNPSGQTYNEQFF. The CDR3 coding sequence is TGCGCCAGCAGCTCAAACCCTTCGGGACAGACCTACAATGAGCAGTTCTTC.

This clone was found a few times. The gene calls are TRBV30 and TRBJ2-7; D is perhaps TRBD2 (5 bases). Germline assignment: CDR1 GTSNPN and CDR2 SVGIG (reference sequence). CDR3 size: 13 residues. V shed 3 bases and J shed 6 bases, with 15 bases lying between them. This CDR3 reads CAWSPMGRGEQYF. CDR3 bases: TGTGCCTGGAGCCCAATGGGTCGGGGCGAGCAGTACTTC.

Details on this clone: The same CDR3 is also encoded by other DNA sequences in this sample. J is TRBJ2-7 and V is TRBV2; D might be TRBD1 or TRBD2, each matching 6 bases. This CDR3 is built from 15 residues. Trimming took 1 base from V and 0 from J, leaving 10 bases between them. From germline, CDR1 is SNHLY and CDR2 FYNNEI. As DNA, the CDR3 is TGTGCCAGCAGTGAAGGGGGGGCGGGCTCCTACGAGCAGTACTTC. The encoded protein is CASSEGGAGSYEQYF.